This T cell receptor (beta chain) was obtained from a study of spatial heterogeneity in lung cancer. At least ten counts were recorded for this clonotype. Time point meaning: sample taken at primary tumor resection. Whole RNA came from tumor, nontumor lung or frozen PBMC and was sequenced without being sorted. TCR cDNA molecules were tagged individually, and each one carried a unique molecular identifier. Each CDR3 protein is one row after TCRdb ran MiXCR on the 5' RACE reads. The sample has about 12,000 distinct CDR3 sequences; roughly 6.2% are singletons. V lost 5 bases, J lost 9 bases, and 20 bases lay in between. The CDR3 contains 15 residues. The germline V gene has CDR1 SGHTA and CDR2 FQGNSA.

The TCR comes from a male donor with early-stage non-small cell lung cancer. The rearrangement uses TRBV7-2 and TRBJ2-1; a possible D gene is TRBD1 (5 bases). The source material was normal lung tissue next to the tumor, sampled at surgery. The CDR3 is CASSQLDRGKVEQFF. The CDR3 coding sequence is TGTGCCAGCAGCCAATTGGATAGGGGTAAGGTTGAGCAGTTCTTC.